This T cell receptor (beta chain) was sequenced during a study of T cells in Graves' hyperthyroidism and ophthalmopathy. Many counts were recorded for this clonotype. Antigen: not known. The CDR3 runs to 17 residues. From germline, CDR1 is LGHDT and CDR2 YNNKEL (reference sequence). V lost 4 bases to trimming and J lost 6 bases, with 19 bases between them. Blood was sampled at initial diagnosis of hyperthyroidism, prior to onset of any ophthalmopathy symptoms. Study outcomes and limitations: With a median lead of around 5.9 months before onset, the model predicted ophthalmopathy.

Template material for amplifying TCR beta CDR3 regions consisted of RNA transcripts. HTBI primers were the set used in a first-round RT-PCR of the TCR CDR3. One entry per CDR3 protein, called by TCRdb with MiXCR from the multiplex PCR reads. The repertoire consists of approximately 600,000 distinct CDR3 sequences, with 11% to 15% occurring once and the leading ten covering 5.8%. J is TRBJ1-6 and V is TRBV3-1; D is possibly TRBD1 (6 bases). The sample taken for sequencing was blood. The clonotype was recovered from a woman aged 25 to 39 with Graves' hyperthyroidism that later progressed to Graves' ophthalmopathy. The CDR3 protein is CASSPIRTAWGNSPLHF. The CDR3 bases are TGTGCCAGCAGCCCCATCCGGACAGCCTGGGGTAATTCACCCCTCCACTTT.